The subject of this entry is one T cell receptor (beta chain). Germline assignment: CDR1 MNHEY and CDR2 SMNVEV (reference sequence). This CDR3 contains 13 residues. V was cut by 2 bases and J by 7 bases, with 11 bases left in between. One entry per CDR3 protein results from TCRdb running MiXCR on the RT-PCR reads. The profile covers fewer than 800,000 distinct CDR3 sequences, with 14% appearing a single time and 3.6% taken by the ten largest. Sequences were obtained from memory CD4+ T cells from blood. The chain carries TRBV27 and TRBJ1-2; no reliable D call. The receptor comes from a female donor in good health, serving as a healthy control. Written as DNA, the CDR3 is TGTGCCAGCAGTTTAGAATCAGGCTCTGGCTACACCTTC. Translating it yields CASSLESGSGYTF.